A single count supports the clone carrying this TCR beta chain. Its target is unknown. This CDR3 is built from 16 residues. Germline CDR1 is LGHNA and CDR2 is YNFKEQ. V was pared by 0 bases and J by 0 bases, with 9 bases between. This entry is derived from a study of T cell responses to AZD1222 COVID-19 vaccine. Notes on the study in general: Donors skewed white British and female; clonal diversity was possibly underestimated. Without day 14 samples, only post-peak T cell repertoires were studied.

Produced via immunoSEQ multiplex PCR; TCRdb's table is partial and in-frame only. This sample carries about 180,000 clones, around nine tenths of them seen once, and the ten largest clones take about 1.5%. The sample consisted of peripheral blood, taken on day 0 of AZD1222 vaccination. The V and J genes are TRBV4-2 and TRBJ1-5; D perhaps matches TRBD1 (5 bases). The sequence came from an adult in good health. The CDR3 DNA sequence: TGTGCCAGCAGCCAAGAGGGGCAGGCTAGCAATCAGCCCCAGCATTTT. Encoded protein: CASSQEGQASNQPQHF.